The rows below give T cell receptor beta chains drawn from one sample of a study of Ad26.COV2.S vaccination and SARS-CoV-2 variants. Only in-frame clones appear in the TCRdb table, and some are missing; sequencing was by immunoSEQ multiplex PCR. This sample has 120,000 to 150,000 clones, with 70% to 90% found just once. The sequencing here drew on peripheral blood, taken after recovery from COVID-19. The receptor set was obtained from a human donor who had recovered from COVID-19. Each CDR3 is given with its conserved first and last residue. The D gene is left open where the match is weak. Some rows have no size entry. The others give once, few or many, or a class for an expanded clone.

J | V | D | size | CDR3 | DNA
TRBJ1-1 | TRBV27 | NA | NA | CASSLQANTEAFF | TGTGCCAGCAGTTTACAAGCGAACACTGAAGCTTTCTTT
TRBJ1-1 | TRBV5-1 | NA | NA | CASSLDGGTEAFF | TGCGCCAGCAGCTTGGACGGAGGCACTGAAGCTTTCTTT
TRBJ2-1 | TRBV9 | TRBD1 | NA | CASSAGQDRNEQFF | TGTGCCAGCAGCGCGGGACAGGATCGCAATGAGCAGTTCTTC
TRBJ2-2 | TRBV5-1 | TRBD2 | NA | CASSSLAGGGTGELFF | TGCGCCAGCAGCTCCTTAGCGGGGGGCGGTACCGGGGAGCTGTTTTTT
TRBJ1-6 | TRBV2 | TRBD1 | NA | CATSPGQGRSPLHF | TGTGCCACCAGTCCGGGACAGGGACGCTCACCCCTCCACTTT
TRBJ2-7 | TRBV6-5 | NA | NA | CASSYSGQGYEQYF | TGTGCCAGCAGTTACTCAGGGCAGGGGTACGAGCAGTACTTC
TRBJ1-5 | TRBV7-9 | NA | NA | CASSAQGGQPQHF | TGTGCCAGCAGCGCCCAGGGAGGTCAGCCCCAGCATTTT
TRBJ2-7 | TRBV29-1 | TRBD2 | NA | CSVEDGERGFYEQYF | TGCAGCGTTGAAGATGGTGAGCGGGGATTCTACGAGCAGTACTTC
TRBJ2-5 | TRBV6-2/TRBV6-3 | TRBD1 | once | CASSYPTGGARETQYF | TGTGCCAGCAGCTATCCAACAGGGGGCGCGAGAGAGACCCAGTACTTC
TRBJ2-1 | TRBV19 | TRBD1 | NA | CASSMGQGYLNEQFF | TGTGCCAGTAGTATGGGACAGGGGTATCTCAATGAGCAGTTCTTC
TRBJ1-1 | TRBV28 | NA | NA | CASIGRGLNTEAFF | TGTGCCAGCATAGGTAGGGGACTAAACACTGAAGCTTTCTTT
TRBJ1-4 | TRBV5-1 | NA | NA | CASSWGGGEKLFF | TGCGCCAGCAGCTGGGGCGGGGGTGAAAAACTGTTTTTT
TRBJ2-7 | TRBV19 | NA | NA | CASSIAGGVNEQYF | TGTGCCAGTAGTATAGCGGGGGGCGTCAACGAGCAGTACTTC
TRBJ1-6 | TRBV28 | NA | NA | CASSLWQDNSPLHF | TGTGCCAGCAGTTTATGGCAAGATAATTCACCCCTCCACTTT
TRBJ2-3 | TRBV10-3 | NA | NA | CAIGIEADTQYF | TGTGCCATCGGGATCGAGGCAGATACGCAGTATTTT
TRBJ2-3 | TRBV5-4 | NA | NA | CASTWRAGGGTDTQYF | TGTGCCAGCACCTGGAGGGCAGGTGGGGGGACAGATACGCAGTATTTT
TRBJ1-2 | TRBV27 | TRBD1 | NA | CASSFYPVGTGGFDGYTF | TGTGCCAGCAGTTTCTACCCGGTAGGGACAGGGGGCTTCGATGGCTACACCTTC
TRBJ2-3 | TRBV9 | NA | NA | CASSVATAGTQYF | TGTGCCAGCAGCGTAGCTACAGCGGGTACGCAGTATTTT
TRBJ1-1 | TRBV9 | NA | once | CASSPREGEAFF | TGTGCCAGCAGCCCTAGGGAGGGTGAAGCTTTCTTT
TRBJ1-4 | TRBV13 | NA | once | CASSLADEKLFF | TGTGCCAGCAGCTTAGCTGATGAAAAACTGTTTTTT
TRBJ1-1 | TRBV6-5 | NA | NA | CASSPGTVNTEAFF | TGTGCCAGCAGTCCCGGGACGGTGAACACTGAAGCTTTCTTT
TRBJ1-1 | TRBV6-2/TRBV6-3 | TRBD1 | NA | CASSSFPQGLNTEAFF | TGTGCCAGCAGTTCATTCCCACAGGGGCTGAACACTGAAGCTTTCTTT
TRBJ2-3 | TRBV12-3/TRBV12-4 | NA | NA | CASSPLLYTQYF | TGTGCCAGCAGTCCGCTCCTTTATACGCAGTATTTT
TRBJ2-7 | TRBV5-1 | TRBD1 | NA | CASSGDRVGEQYF | TGCGCCAGCAGCGGCGACAGGGTTGGCGAGCAGTACTTC
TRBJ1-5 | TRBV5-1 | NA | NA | CASSPTANSNQPQHF | TGCGCCAGCAGTCCGACAGCAAATAGCAATCAGCCCCAGCATTTT